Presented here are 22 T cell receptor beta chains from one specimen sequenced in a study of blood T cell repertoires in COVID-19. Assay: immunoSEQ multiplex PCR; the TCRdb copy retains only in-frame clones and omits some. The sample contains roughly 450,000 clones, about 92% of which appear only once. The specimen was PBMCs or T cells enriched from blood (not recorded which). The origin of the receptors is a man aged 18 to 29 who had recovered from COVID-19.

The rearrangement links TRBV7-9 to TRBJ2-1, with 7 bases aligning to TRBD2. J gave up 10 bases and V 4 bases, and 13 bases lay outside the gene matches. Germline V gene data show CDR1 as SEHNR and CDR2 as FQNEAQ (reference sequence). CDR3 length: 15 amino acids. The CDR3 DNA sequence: TGTGCCAGCAGCTCCACTAGCGAGATAATCGGGGAGCAGTTCTTC. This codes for CASSSTSEIIGEQFF.

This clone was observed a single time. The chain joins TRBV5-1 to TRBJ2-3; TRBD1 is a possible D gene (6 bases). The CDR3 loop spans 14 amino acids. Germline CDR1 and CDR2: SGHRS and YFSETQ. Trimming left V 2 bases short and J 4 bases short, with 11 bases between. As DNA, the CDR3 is TGCGCCAGCAGCTTACAGGGTTCCTCAGATACGCAGTATTTT. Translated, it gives CASSLQGSSDTQYF.

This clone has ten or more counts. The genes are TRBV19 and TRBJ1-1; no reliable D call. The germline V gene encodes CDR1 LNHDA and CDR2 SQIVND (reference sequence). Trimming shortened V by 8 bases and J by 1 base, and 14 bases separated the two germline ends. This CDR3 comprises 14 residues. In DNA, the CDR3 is TGTGCCAGTGGTAAACAAACGGGGAACACTGAAGCTTTCTTT. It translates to CASGKQTGNTEAFF.

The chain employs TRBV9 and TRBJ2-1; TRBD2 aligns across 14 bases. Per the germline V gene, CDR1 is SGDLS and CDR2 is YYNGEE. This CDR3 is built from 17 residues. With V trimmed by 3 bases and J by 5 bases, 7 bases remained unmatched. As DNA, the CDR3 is TGTGCCAGCAGCGCCCGACTAGCGGGAGGGCCTCACAATGAGCAGTTCTTC. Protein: CASSARLAGGPHNEQFF. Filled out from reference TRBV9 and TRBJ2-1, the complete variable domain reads DSGVTQTPKHLITATGQRVTLRCSPRSGDLSVYWYQQSLDQGLQFLIQYYNGEERAKGNILERFSAQQFPDLHSELNLSSLELGDSALYFCASSARLAGGPHNEQFFGPGTRLTVL.

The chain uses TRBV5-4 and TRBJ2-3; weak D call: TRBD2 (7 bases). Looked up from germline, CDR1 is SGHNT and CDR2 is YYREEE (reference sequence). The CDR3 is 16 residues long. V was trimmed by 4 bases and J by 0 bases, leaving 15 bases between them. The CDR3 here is CASSENGGLSTDTQYF. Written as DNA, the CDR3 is TGTGCCAGCAGCGAGAACGGGGGGCTTAGCACAGATACGCAGTATTTT.

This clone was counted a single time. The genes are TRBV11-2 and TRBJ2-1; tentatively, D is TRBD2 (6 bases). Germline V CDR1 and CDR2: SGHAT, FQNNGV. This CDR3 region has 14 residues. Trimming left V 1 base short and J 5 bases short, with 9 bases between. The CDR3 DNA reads TGTGCCAGCAGCTTAGGGGGCGGGAACAATGAGCAGTTCTTC. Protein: CASSLGGGNNEQFF.

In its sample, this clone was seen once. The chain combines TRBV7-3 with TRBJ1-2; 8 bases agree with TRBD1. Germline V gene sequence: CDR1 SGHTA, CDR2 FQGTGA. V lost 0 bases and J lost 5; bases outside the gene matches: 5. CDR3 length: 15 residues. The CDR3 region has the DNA TGTGCCAGCAGCTTAACGGGACAGGTCGGGTATGGCTACACCTTC. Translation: CASSLTGQVGYGYTF.

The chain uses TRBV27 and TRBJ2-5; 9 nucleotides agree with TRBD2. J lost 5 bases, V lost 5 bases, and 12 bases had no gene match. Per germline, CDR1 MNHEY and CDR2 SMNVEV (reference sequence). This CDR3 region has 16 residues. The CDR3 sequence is CASSPLPPLAGETQYF. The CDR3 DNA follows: TGTGCCAGCAGTCCCCTCCCCCCTCTAGCGGGGGAGACCCAGTACTTC.

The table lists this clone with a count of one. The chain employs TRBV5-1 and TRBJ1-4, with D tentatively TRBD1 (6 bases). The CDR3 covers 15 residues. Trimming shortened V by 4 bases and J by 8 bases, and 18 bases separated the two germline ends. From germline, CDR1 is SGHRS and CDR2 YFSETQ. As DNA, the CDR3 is TGCGCCAGCAGCACAGGACAGTCACAGCGGGAAAAACTGTTTTTT. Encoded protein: CASSTGQSQREKLFF.

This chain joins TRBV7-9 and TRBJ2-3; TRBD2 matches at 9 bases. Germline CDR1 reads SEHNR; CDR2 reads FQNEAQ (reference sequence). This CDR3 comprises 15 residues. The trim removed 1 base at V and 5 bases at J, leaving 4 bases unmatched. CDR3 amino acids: CASSLVLAGIDTQYF. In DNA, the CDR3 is TGTGCCAGCAGCTTAGTCCTAGCGGGGATAGATACGCAGTATTTT.

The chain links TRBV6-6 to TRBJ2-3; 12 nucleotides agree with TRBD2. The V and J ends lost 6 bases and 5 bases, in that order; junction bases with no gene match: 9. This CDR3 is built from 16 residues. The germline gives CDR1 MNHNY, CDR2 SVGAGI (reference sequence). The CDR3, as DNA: TGTGCCAGCAGACGGACTAGCGGGGAGGGAGGAGATACGCAGTATTTT. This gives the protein CASRRTSGEGGDTQYF.

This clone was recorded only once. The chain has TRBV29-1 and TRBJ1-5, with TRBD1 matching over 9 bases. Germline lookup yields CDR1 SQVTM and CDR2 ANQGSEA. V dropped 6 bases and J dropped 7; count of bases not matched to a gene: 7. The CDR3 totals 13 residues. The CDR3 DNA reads TGCAGCGTCCGGGACAGGGAGGGCCAGCCCCAGCATTTT. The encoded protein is CSVRDREGQPQHF.

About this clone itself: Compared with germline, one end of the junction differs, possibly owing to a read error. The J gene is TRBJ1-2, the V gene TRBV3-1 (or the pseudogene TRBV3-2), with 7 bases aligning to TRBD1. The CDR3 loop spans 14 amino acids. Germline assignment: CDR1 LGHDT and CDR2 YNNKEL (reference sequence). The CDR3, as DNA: TGTGCCAGCCGCCACAGGGGCACCAACTATGGCTACACCTTC. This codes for CASRHRGTNYGYTF.

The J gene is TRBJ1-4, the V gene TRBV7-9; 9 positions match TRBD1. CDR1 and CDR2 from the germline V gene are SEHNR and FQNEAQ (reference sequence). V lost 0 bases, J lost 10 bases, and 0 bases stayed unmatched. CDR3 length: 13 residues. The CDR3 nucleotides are TGTGCCAGCAGCTTAGCGGACAGGGGAAAACTGTTTTTT. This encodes CASSLADRGKLFF.

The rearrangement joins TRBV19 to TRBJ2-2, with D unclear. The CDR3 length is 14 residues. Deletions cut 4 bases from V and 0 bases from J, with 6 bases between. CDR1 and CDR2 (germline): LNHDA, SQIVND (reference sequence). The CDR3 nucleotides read TGTGCCAGTAGTAGGGCTGCGAACACCGGGGAGCTGTTTTTT. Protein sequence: CASSRAANTGELFF.

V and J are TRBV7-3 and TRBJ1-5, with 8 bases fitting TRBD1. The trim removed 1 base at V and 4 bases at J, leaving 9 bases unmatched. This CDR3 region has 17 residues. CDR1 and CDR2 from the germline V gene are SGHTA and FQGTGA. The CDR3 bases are TGTGCCAGCAGCTTAAATCTTGTGACAGGGGTGAATCAGCCCCAGCATTTT. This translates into CASSLNLVTGVNQPQHF.

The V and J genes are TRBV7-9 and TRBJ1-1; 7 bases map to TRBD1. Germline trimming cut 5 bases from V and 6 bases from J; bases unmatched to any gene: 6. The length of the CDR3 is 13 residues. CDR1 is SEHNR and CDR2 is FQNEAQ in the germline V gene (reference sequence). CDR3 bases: TGTGCCAGCAGCGCCACAGGGGCATCTGAAGCTTTCTTT. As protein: CASSATGASEAFF.

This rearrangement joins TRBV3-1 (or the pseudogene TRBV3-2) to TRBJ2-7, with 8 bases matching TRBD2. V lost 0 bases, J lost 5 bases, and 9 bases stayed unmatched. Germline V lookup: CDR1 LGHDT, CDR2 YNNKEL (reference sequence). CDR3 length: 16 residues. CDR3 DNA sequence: TGTGCCAGCAGCCAAGATTGGGCAGCGGGAGTTAACGAGCAGTACTTC. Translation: CASSQDWAAGVNEQYF.

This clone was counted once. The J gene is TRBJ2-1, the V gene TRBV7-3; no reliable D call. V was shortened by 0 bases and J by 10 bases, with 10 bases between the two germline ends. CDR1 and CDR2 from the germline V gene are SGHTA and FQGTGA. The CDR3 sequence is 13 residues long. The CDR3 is CASSLTSYGEQFF. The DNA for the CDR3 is TGTGCCAGCAGCTTAACGTCATACGGGGAGCAGTTCTTC.

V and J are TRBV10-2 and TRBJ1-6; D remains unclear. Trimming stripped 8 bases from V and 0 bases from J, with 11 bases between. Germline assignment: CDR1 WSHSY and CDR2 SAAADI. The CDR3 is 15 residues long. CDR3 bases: TGCGCCAGCGGACTTGCGAGCTCCTATAATTCACCCCTCCACTTT. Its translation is CASGLASSYNSPLHF.

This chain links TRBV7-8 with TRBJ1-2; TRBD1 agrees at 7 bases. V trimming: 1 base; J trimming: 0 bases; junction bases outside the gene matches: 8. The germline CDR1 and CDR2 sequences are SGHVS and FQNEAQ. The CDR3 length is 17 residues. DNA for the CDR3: TGTGCCAGCAGCTTAGGACAGGGATACGATCCTAACTATGGCTACACCTTC. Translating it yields CASSLGQGYDPNYGYTF.

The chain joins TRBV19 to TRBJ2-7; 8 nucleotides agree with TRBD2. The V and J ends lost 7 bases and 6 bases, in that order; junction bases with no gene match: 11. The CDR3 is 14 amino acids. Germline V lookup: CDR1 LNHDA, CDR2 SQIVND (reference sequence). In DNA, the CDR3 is TGTGCCAGTAACGATAGCGGGACTCGGGGCGAGCAGTACTTC. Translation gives CASNDSGTRGEQYF.